These 23 T cell receptor beta chains were sequenced from one sample in a study of T cell responses to AZD1222 COVID-19 vaccine (dated by TCRdb to the early 2020s). Library generation was performed with the immunoSEQ multiplex PCR assay. In its TCRdb copy, this immuneACCESS table keeps in-frame sequences only and misses some clones. Where compared with another copy, unresolved V genes explain less than half of these, and the others have no known cause. This sample is represented by roughly 150,000 clones; about 90% of them were singletons. About 1.5% of the sample is taken by the ten largest. The time point label, as the study defines it: about 28 days (+/-7) after the second vaccine dose. The material sequenced was peripheral blood, taken 28 days after the second AZD1222 dose. The receptors stem from an adult who received the AZD1222 COVID-19 vaccine.

The chain employs TRBV5-8 and TRBJ1-1; D is uncertain. Trimming removed 4 bases from V and 4 bases from J, with 8 bases in between. The CDR3 has 12 residues. The germline V gene has CDR1 SGHTS and CDR2 YDEGEE. The CDR3: CASSLGSTEAFF. In DNA form, the CDR3 reads TGTGCCAGCAGCCTAGGGAGCACTGAAGCTTTCTTT.

A single count supports this clone. V is TRBV10-3 and J is TRBJ1-5; D not resolved. Between the trimmed V and J ends, which lost 6 bases and 0 bases, there was a span of 9 bases. The CDR3 runs to 14 residues. Germline loops: CDR1 ENHRY, CDR2 SYGVKD. CDR3 in DNA: TGTGCCATCAGCCTCGGGGATAGCAATCAGCCCCAGCATTTT. Its protein product is CAISLGDSNQPQHF.

The chain is built from TRBV5-4 and TRBJ2-1; 13 bases line up with TRBD2. CDR1 is SGHNT and CDR2 is YYREEE in the germline V gene (reference sequence). The J segment lost 6 bases and the V segment lost 4 bases, leaving 7 bases of the junction unmatched. The CDR3 runs to 16 residues. As DNA, the CDR3 is TGTGCCAGCAGCGGACGGACTAGCGGGAGAAGCAATGAGCAGTTCTTC. Translated, it gives CASSGRTSGRSNEQFF. The full variable domain, in which reference TRBV5-4 and TRBJ2-1 provide the parts outside the CDR3, is ETGVTQSPTHLIKTRGQQVTLRCSSQSGHNTVSWYQQALGQGPQFIFQYYREEENGRGNFPPRFSGLQFPNYSSELNVNALELDDSALYLCASSGRTSGRSNEQFFGPGTRLTVL.

The rearrangement links TRBV4-1 to TRBJ1-2; 11 nucleotides line up with TRBD1. From germline, CDR1 is MGHRA and CDR2 YSYEKL. The CDR3 extends over 14 amino acids. V lost 1 base and J lost 7; bases outside the gene matches: 2. The CDR3 coding sequence is TGCGCCAGCAGCCAAGCCGGGACAGGGGGTGGCTACACCTTC. Its protein product is CASSQAGTGGGYTF.

The CDR3 region is CASSQSRTGRRLFF. The CDR3 region has the DNA TGTGCCAGCAGCCAAAGCCGGACAGGGCGTAGGCTGTTTTTT. J is TRBJ2-2 and V is TRBV3-1 (or the pseudogene TRBV3-2); 8 nucleotides match TRBD1. Germline assignment: CDR1 LGHDT and CDR2 YNNKEL (reference sequence). CDR3 length: 14 amino acids. V dropped 2 bases and J dropped 13; count of bases not matched to a gene: 9.

The J gene is TRBJ1-2, the V gene TRBV19; perhaps TRBD1 as D (6 bases). Looked up from germline, CDR1 is LNHDA and CDR2 is SQIVND (reference sequence). The CDR3 has 17 residues. Trimming removed 7 bases at V and 0 bases at J, with 21 bases between. The CDR3 DNA sequence: TGTGCCAGTAAATCCTCCCCCGGGGACAAAGCTAACTATGGCTACACCTTC. Its translation: CASKSSPGDKANYGYTF.

V is TRBV6-4 and J is TRBJ1-2; no clear D. CDR3 length: 11 amino acids. The germline V gene encodes CDR1 MRHNA and CDR2 SNTAGT. V lost 2 bases and J lost 8, with 6 bases in between. The CDR3 loop is CASSDAMGYTF. In nucleotides, the CDR3 is TGTGCCAGCAGTGACGCGATGGGCTACACCTTC.

The genes are TRBV30 and TRBJ1-5; TRBD1 might be the D (6 bases). The ends were cut back, 5 bases at V and 7 bases at J, with 15 bases in the middle. Germline loops: CDR1 GTSNPN, CDR2 SVGIG (reference sequence). The CDR3 runs to 13 residues. DNA for the CDR3: TGTGCCTGGGCCGGGCAGGGGATGCAGCCCCAGCATTTT. It yields the protein CAWAGQGMQPQHF.

The chain employs TRBV10-3 and TRBJ1-1; perhaps TRBD1 as D (5 bases). Germline CDR1 reads ENHRY; CDR2 reads SYGVKD. The CDR3 has 13 amino acids. Between the trimmed V and J ends, which lost 3 bases and 9 bases, there was a span of 14 bases. The CDR3 DNA sequence: TGTGCCATCAGTGACGTGGGGGGTCCGAAAGCTTTCTTT. Encoded protein: CAISDVGGPKAFF.

This chain uses TRBV3-1 (or the pseudogene TRBV3-2) with TRBJ2-1; perhaps D is TRBD1 or TRBD2 (5 bases each). Trimming pared 1 base from V and 0 bases from J, leaving 7 bases between. CDR1 LGHDT and CDR2 YNNKEL come from the germline V gene (reference sequence). The CDR3 has 15 residues. The CDR3 region is CASSQGDRSYNEQFF. CDR3 DNA: TGTGCCAGCAGCCAAGGGGACCGCTCCTACAATGAGCAGTTCTTC.

The V gene is TRBV28, the J gene TRBJ1-6; a weak D match, TRBD1 (5 bases). The V and J ends lost 3 bases and 7 bases respectively, with 13 bases between them. Looked up from germline, CDR1 is MDHEN and CDR2 is SYDVKM. CDR3 length: 15 residues. CDR3 residues: CASSFSGGGNSPLHF. The CDR3 bases are TGTGCCAGCAGTTTTTCGGGTGGGGGAAATTCACCCCTCCACTTT.

The chain has TRBV28 and TRBJ2-1; TRBD1 agrees at 7 bases. Germline V gene sequence: CDR1 MDHEN, CDR2 SYDVKM. Trimming took 5 bases from V and 8 from J; bases not matched to a gene: 9. The CDR3 consists of 14 residues. The CDR3 protein is CASSTPGTAYEQFF. For the CDR3, the DNA is TGTGCCAGCAGTACCCCCGGGACAGCTTATGAGCAGTTCTTC.

The chain uses TRBV9 and TRBJ2-3, with 13 bases aligning to TRBD2. CDR1 and CDR2 from the germline V gene are SGDLS and YYNGEE. The CDR3 spans 15 residues. The V segment lost 4 bases and the J segment 4 bases; nucleotides outside the gene matches: 3. Here the CDR3 reads CASSTTSGGADTQYF. The CDR3 bases are TGTGCCAGCAGCACCACTAGCGGGGGGGCAGATACGCAGTATTTT.

This clone was found a few times. This chain uses TRBV24-1 with TRBJ1-1, with TRBD1 identical over 7 bases. Trimming cost V 4 bases and J 1 base; bases outside gene matches: 5. Looked up from germline, CDR1 is KGHDR and CDR2 is SFDVKD. This CDR3 spans 15 amino acids. The CDR3 DNA is TGTGCCACCAGTGACCCGACAGGGCCGAACACTGAAGCTTTCTTT. Its translation: CATSDPTGPNTEAFF.

The rearrangement links TRBV3-1 (or the pseudogene TRBV3-2) to TRBJ2-2; no firm D call. Trimming removed 0 bases at V and 1 base at J, with 6 bases between. The CDR3 extends over 15 amino acids. Germline CDR1 is LGHDT and CDR2 is YNNKEL (reference sequence). The CDR3 sequence: CASSQEPLNTGELFF. The CDR3, as DNA: TGTGCCAGCAGCCAAGAACCCTTGAACACCGGGGAGCTGTTTTTT.

J is TRBJ2-3 and V is TRBV9; 7 positions agree with TRBD2. V lost 3 bases, J lost 4 bases, and 8 bases stayed unmatched. Looked up from germline, CDR1 is SGDLS and CDR2 is YYNGEE. The CDR3 covers 15 residues. The CDR3 sequence is CASSGTSARADTQYF. The CDR3 region has the DNA TGTGCCAGCAGCGGGACTAGTGCCAGGGCAGATACGCAGTATTTT.

The sample holds one count of this clone. The chain uses TRBV28 and TRBJ1-4, with 9 bases aligning to TRBD1. CDR3 length: 14 residues. Trimming at V came to 6 bases and at J to 5 bases, leaving 4 bases not matched to a gene. Per germline, CDR1 MDHEN and CDR2 SYDVKM. The DNA for the CDR3 is TGTGCCAGCAGAGCCGGGACAGGGAATGAAAAACTGTTTTTT. Its protein product is CASRAGTGNEKLFF.

In its sample, this clone was seen a few times. The V gene is TRBV3-1 (or the pseudogene TRBV3-2), the J gene TRBJ2-5; D is uncertain. The germline V and J ends were trimmed by 4 bases and 4 bases, with 10 bases remaining between them. This CDR3 is built from 13 residues. The germline V gene encodes CDR1 LGHDT and CDR2 YNNKEL (reference sequence). The DNA of the CDR3 is TGTGCCAGCAGCCCTCCGGACGTAGAGACCCAGTACTTC. As protein: CASSPPDVETQYF.

The chain links TRBV28 to TRBJ2-1; 10 nucleotides align to TRBD1. The V gene's germline CDR1 is MDHEN and CDR2 SYDVKM. V shed 7 bases, J shed 4 bases, and the junction held 7 bases outside the gene matches. The CDR3 has 15 amino acids. The CDR3 here is CASTPRGQGYNEQFF. CDR3 nucleotide sequence: TGTGCCAGCACCCCCAGGGGACAGGGGTACAATGAGCAGTTCTTC.

This clone has more than one count but fewer than ten. The gene calls are TRBV30 and TRBJ2-2, with D hard to call. Germline CDR1 and CDR2: GTSNPN and SVGIG (reference sequence). V lost 1 base to trimming and J lost 5 bases, with 5 bases between them. The length of the CDR3 is 12 residues. CDR3 sequence: CAWSGRTGELFF. Here the CDR3 DNA reads TGTGCCTGGAGTGGAAGGACCGGGGAGCTGTTTTTT.

The chain uses TRBV10-1 and TRBJ2-7, with 7 positions matching TRBD1. V gave up 6 bases and J gave up 1 base; unmatched junction bases: 6. Germline CDR1 and CDR2: WNHNN and SYGVQD (reference sequence). The CDR3 is made up of 14 amino acids. The CDR3 coding sequence is TGCGCCAGCAGCGTCGGGACAGCTTCCTACGAGCAGTACTTC. Translation gives CASSVGTASYEQYF.

This chain connects TRBV10-3 to TRBJ1-1; 7 bases are shared with TRBD1. Germline assignment: CDR1 ENHRY and CDR2 SYGVKD. V trimming: 0 bases; J trimming: 5 bases; junction bases outside the gene matches: 3. There are 14 residues in the CDR3. CDR3 in amino acids: CAISESGTATEAFF. The CDR3 DNA sequence: TGTGCCATCAGTGAGTCGGGGACAGCTACTGAAGCTTTCTTT.

This chain connects TRBV4-2 to TRBJ2-7; TRBD1 or TRBD2 may be the D gene (6 bases each). Trimming cost V 0 bases and J 1 base, with 16 bases left between them. CDR1 is LGHNA and CDR2 is YNFKEQ in the germline V gene. The CDR3 length is 17 residues. The CDR3 nucleotides read TGTGCCAGCAGCCAAGAAGGAGGGGGACCGCAGTCCTACGAGCAGTACTTC. Residues: CASSQEGGGPQSYEQYF.